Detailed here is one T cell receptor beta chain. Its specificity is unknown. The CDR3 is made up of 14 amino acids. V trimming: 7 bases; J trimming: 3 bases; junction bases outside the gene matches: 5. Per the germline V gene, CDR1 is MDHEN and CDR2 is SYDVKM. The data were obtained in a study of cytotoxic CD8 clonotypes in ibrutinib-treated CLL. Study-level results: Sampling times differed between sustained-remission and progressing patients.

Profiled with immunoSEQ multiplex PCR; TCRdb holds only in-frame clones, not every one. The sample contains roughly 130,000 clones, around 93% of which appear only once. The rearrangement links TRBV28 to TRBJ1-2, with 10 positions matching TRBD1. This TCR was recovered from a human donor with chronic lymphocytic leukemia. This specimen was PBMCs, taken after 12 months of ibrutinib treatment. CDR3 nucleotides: TGTGCCAGCACCCTGACAGGGGGCGACTATGGCTACACCTTC. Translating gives CASTLTGGDYGYTF.